This TCR beta chain was obtained from a study of T cells in Graves' hyperthyroidism and ophthalmopathy. Findings of the study overall: Ophthalmopathy could be told apart from stable hyperthyroidism with a 13 V-J model. Blood samples included most of the expanded thyroid clonotypes exceeding 0.001.

In making diagnoses, clinical symptoms, serum thyroxine and TRAb, thyroid ultrasound and orbital computed tomography were all used. Source material for PBMCs was about 10 ml fresh peripheral blood. CDR1 is SQVTM and CDR2 is ANQGSEA in the germline V gene. This CDR3 is 16 amino acids long. V shed 7 bases and J 6 bases; nucleotides not matched to a gene: 15. This clonotype was found many times. Its specificity is unknown. Researchers amplified the TCR beta CDR3 regions from RNA transcripts. An initial round of RT-PCR targeting the TCR CDR3 relied on the HTBI primer set. TCRdb re-derived calls from the multiplex PCR reads in MiXCR, one entry per CDR3 protein. The sample has roughly 660,000 distinct CDR3 sequences, roughly 17% seen once.

The rearrangement joins TRBV29-1 to TRBJ2-1; TRBD2 aligns across 10 bases. The source is a man aged 50-59 years with Graves' hyperthyroidism. Sequencing was done on a sample of blood. The CDR3 coding sequence is TGCAGCGGAACCGGGACTAGCGCGAGTAAGGGCAATGAGCAGTTCTTC. As protein: CSGTGTSASKGNEQFF.